This is a list of T cell receptor beta chains from one sample in a study of response to subunit inactivated influenza vaccine. Via MiXCR, TCRdb re-called the RT-PCR reads, giving one row per CDR3 protein. Here the sample spans about 620,000 distinct CDR3 sequences, roughly 12% being singletons. These data were likewise used in another study, on T cells expressing NK-cell markers.

The sample consisted of PBMCs from blood, taken on the day of vaccination. Receptors originate from a man aged 50 to 59 who received an inactivated influenza vaccine. CDR3s include the opening cysteine and the closing phenylalanine or tryptophan. The order of the fields is clone size, J gene, V gene, CDR3 length, D gene, CDR3 protein, CDR3 DNA. The D gene is left open where the match is weak. Size is omitted from some rows. Given values are once, few, many or a class for expanded clones.

clone size: few; J gene: TRBJ2-1; V gene: TRBV5-1; CDR3 length: 14; D gene: -; CDR3 protein: CASSLDRAHNEQFF; CDR3 DNA: TGCGCCAGCAGCTTGGACAGGGCGCACAATGAGCAGTTCTTC
clone size: few; J gene: TRBJ2-7; V gene: TRBV10-3; CDR3 length: 13; D gene: -; CDR3 protein: CAISESKTSEQYF; CDR3 DNA: TGTGCCATCAGTGAGTCGAAAACCAGCGAGCAGTACTTC
clone size: few; J gene: TRBJ2-1; V gene: TRBV20-1; CDR3 length: 11; D gene: TRBD2; CDR3 protein: CSAWTSGEQFF; CDR3 DNA: TGCAGTGCGTGGACTAGCGGTGAGCAGTTCTTC
clone size: -; J gene: TRBJ2-2; V gene: TRBV28; CDR3 length: 17; D gene: -; CDR3 protein: CASSLAGGDVGTGDLFF; CDR3 DNA: TGTGCCAGCAGTTTAGCAGGAGGGGACGTAGGAACCGGGGACCTGTTTTTT
clone size: many; J gene: TRBJ2-3; V gene: TRBV9; CDR3 length: 13; D gene: -; CDR3 protein: CASSVDDADTQYF; CDR3 DNA: TGTGCCAGCAGCGTAGATGATGCAGATACGCAGTATTTT
clone size: many; J gene: TRBJ2-5; V gene: TRBV6-2/TRBV6-3; CDR3 length: 17; D gene: TRBD2; CDR3 protein: CASSFPPSGRAQETQYF; CDR3 DNA: TGTGCCAGCAGTTTCCCCCCTAGCGGGAGGGCCCAAGAGACCCAGTACTTC
clone size: few; J gene: TRBJ2-1; V gene: TRBV20-1; CDR3 length: 15; D gene: TRBD2; CDR3 protein: CSAPQGLAVNNEQFF; CDR3 DNA: TGCAGTGCTCCCCAGGGACTAGCGGTGAACAATGAGCAGTTCTTC
clone size: -; J gene: TRBJ1-3; V gene: TRBV5-1; CDR3 length: 11; D gene: -; CDR3 protein: CASSPGDTIYF; CDR3 DNA: TGCGCCAGCAGCCCCGGGGACACCATATATTTT
clone size: many; J gene: TRBJ2-5; V gene: TRBV7-2; CDR3 length: 11; D gene: -; CDR3 protein: CASRSKETQYF; CDR3 DNA: TGTGCCAGTAGGTCCAAAGAGACCCAGTACTTC
clone size: -; J gene: TRBJ1-1; V gene: TRBV20-1; CDR3 length: 13; D gene: -; CDR3 protein: CSATDRPFTEAFF; CDR3 DNA: TGCAGTGCCACCGACAGGCCATTCACTGAAGCTTTCTTT
clone size: -; J gene: TRBJ1-4; V gene: TRBV20-1; CDR3 length: 14; D gene: -; CDR3 protein: CSARDRQTNEKLFF; CDR3 DNA: TGCAGTGCTAGAGATCGACAGACGAATGAAAAACTGTTTTTT
clone size: -; J gene: TRBJ2-3; V gene: TRBV12-3/TRBV12-4; CDR3 length: 13; D gene: -; CDR3 protein: CASGLRGADTQYF; CDR3 DNA: TGTGCCAGCGGGCTTAGAGGAGCAGATACGCAGTATTTT
clone size: -; J gene: TRBJ1-5; V gene: TRBV19; CDR3 length: 14; D gene: -; CDR3 protein: CASQTDGRRQPQHF; CDR3 DNA: TGTGCCAGTCAGACGGACGGACGGCGGCAGCCCCAGCATTTT
clone size: few; J gene: TRBJ2-5; V gene: TRBV25-1; CDR3 length: 17; D gene: TRBD1; CDR3 protein: CASRSAPGQGAQETQYF; CDR3 DNA: TGTGCCAGCAGATCGGCCCCGGGACAGGGGGCTCAAGAGACCCAGTACTTC
clone size: many; J gene: TRBJ2-1; V gene: TRBV18; CDR3 length: 16; D gene: TRBD2; CDR3 protein: CASSPPKREGYNEQFF; CDR3 DNA: TGTGCCAGCTCACCACCGAAGCGGGAGGGCTACAATGAGCAGTTCTTC
clone size: -; J gene: TRBJ1-1; V gene: TRBV7-2; CDR3 length: 14; D gene: TRBD1; CDR3 protein: CASSLVGTANEAFF; CDR3 DNA: TGTGCCAGCAGCTTAGTAGGGACAGCCAATGAAGCTTTCTTT
clone size: few; J gene: TRBJ2-7; V gene: TRBV6-5; CDR3 length: 15; D gene: TRBD1; CDR3 protein: CASSYSPGGIYEQYF; CDR3 DNA: TGTGCCAGCAGTTACTCGCCAGGGGGCATATACGAGCAGTACTTC
clone size: few; J gene: TRBJ2-3; V gene: TRBV7-3; CDR3 length: 14; D gene: -; CDR3 protein: CASSLAGPADTQYF; CDR3 DNA: TGTGCCAGCAGCTTAGCTGGGCCCGCAGATACGCAGTATTTT
clone size: many; J gene: TRBJ1-6; V gene: TRBV7-6; CDR3 length: 15; D gene: -; CDR3 protein: CASSLRPGGNSPLHF; CDR3 DNA: TGTGCCAGCAGCTTAAGGCCGGGAGGTAATTCACCCCTCCACTTT